The rows below give T cell receptor beta chains drawn from one sample of a study of spatial heterogeneity in lung cancer. TCRdb reprocessed the 5' RACE reads via MiXCR and lists one record per CDR3 protein. The sample contains about 85,000 distinct CDR3 sequences, 15% to 20% of which appear only once. Sequenced material: PBMCs, taken at surgery. These receptors came from a male donor with early-stage non-small cell lung cancer. The CDR3 runs from the conserved cysteine through the conserved F or W. D genes are given only for firm matches. Clone size is not always given. Where it is, it says once, few, many or a class for expanded clones.

abundance: few
j_gene: TRBJ2-5
d_gene: NA
v_gene: TRBV18
CDR3nt: TGTGCCAGCTCCCAGATTCCGGGTACACAAGAGACCCAGTACTTC
CDR3aa: CASSQIPGTQETQYF

abundance: NA
j_gene: TRBJ1-1
d_gene: NA
v_gene: TRBV7-3
CDR3nt: TGTGCCAGCAGCCCCGATCCTAACACTGAAGCTTTCTTT
CDR3aa: CASSPDPNTEAFF

abundance: NA
j_gene: TRBJ2-2
d_gene: NA
v_gene: TRBV11-2
CDR3nt: TGTGCCAGCATGACGGACGGGCAGTACACCGGGGAGCTGTTTTTT
CDR3aa: CASMTDGQYTGELFF

abundance: NA
j_gene: TRBJ2-2
d_gene: NA
v_gene: TRBV27
CDR3nt: TGTGCCAGCAGTTTATCGAAGACACCTGGGGAGCTGTTTTTT
CDR3aa: CASSLSKTPGELFF

abundance: few
j_gene: TRBJ2-5
d_gene: NA
v_gene: TRBV5-1
CDR3nt: TGCGCCAGCAGCTTGGTGCCCCCACAAGAGACCCAGTACTTC
CDR3aa: CASSLVPPQETQYF

abundance: NA
j_gene: TRBJ2-5
d_gene: TRBD1
v_gene: TRBV10-3
CDR3nt: TGTGCCATCAGTGGGCCGGGACAGGGGAGAGAGACCCAGTACTTC
CDR3aa: CAISGPGQGRETQYF

abundance: few
j_gene: TRBJ2-7
d_gene: NA
v_gene: TRBV2
CDR3nt: TGTGCCAGCAGTGGCGGAGCGGCAGGGTGGCCCTACGAGCAGTACTTC
CDR3aa: CASSGGAAGWPYEQYF

abundance: NA
j_gene: TRBJ1-1
d_gene: NA
v_gene: TRBV11-2
CDR3nt: TGTGCCAGCAGCTTGCTTATTGGGAAGAACACTGAAGCTTTCTTT
CDR3aa: CASSLLIGKNTEAFF

abundance: few
j_gene: TRBJ2-2
d_gene: TRBD2
v_gene: TRBV2
CDR3nt: TGTGCCAGTGGGCGGGAGACCGGGGAGCTGTTTTTT
CDR3aa: CASGRETGELFF

abundance: many
j_gene: TRBJ2-3
d_gene: NA
v_gene: TRBV5-1
CDR3nt: TGCGCCAGCAGCTTCGGGCTTAGCACAGATACGCAGTATTTT
CDR3aa: CASSFGLSTDTQYF

abundance: NA
j_gene: TRBJ2-5
d_gene: TRBD2
v_gene: TRBV5-4
CDR3nt: TGTGCCAGCAGCTTAGGACTAGCTTTTGCCCAAGAGACCCAGTACTTC
CDR3aa: CASSLGLAFAQETQYF

abundance: NA
j_gene: TRBJ2-1
d_gene: NA
v_gene: TRBV5-1
CDR3nt: TGCGCCAGCAGCCAGGACGGCAGGGGACACAATGAGCAGTTCTTC
CDR3aa: CASSQDGRGHNEQFF

abundance: few
j_gene: TRBJ2-1
d_gene: TRBD2
v_gene: TRBV11-2
CDR3nt: TGTGCCAGCAGCTTAGGAGCGGGAGTTGTGTTCTTC
CDR3aa: CASSLGAGVVFF

abundance: NA
j_gene: TRBJ2-7
d_gene: NA
v_gene: TRBV15
CDR3nt: TGTGCCACCAGCAGAGGACAGCTGAACGTGGAGCAGTACTTC
CDR3aa: CATSRGQLNVEQYF

abundance: NA
j_gene: TRBJ1-2
d_gene: NA
v_gene: TRBV5-6
CDR3nt: TGTGCCAGCAGCCGGTGGTCGGGTAACTATGGCTACACCTTC
CDR3aa: CASSRWSGNYGYTF

abundance: NA
j_gene: TRBJ1-2
d_gene: TRBD1
v_gene: TRBV7-2
CDR3nt: TGTGCCAGCAGCTGGACAGGGAGCTATGGCTACACCTTC
CDR3aa: CASSWTGSYGYTF

abundance: NA
j_gene: TRBJ2-4
d_gene: NA
v_gene: TRBV6-1
CDR3nt: TGTGCCAGCAGTGAAGCGGCAACAGGGTCCAAAAACATTCAGTACTTC
CDR3aa: CASSEAATGSKNIQYF

abundance: NA
j_gene: TRBJ2-5
d_gene: NA
v_gene: TRBV15
CDR3nt: TGTGCCACCAGCAGGAGAGATGGCGAAGAGACCCAGTACTTC
CDR3aa: CATSRRDGEETQYF

abundance: NA
j_gene: TRBJ2-1
d_gene: TRBD2
v_gene: TRBV11-2
CDR3nt: TGTGCCAGCAGCTTATCAAGCGGGAGCAATGAGCAGTTCTTC
CDR3aa: CASSLSSGSNEQFF

abundance: NA
j_gene: TRBJ2-7
d_gene: NA
v_gene: TRBV6-1
CDR3nt: TGTGCCAGCAGTCCGAAGGGGGAGGCGGTCTTC
CDR3aa: CASSPKGEAVF

abundance: few
j_gene: TRBJ2-3
d_gene: NA
v_gene: TRBV5-1
CDR3nt: TGCGCCAGCAGCCCGGGCCTGACCCAGATTGCTGATACGCAGTATTTT
CDR3aa: CASSPGLTQIADTQYF

abundance: many
j_gene: TRBJ2-3
d_gene: TRBD2
v_gene: TRBV27
CDR3nt: TGTGCCAGCAGTCGTGGGACTAGCGGGTTCGCAGATACGCAGTATTTT
CDR3aa: CASSRGTSGFADTQYF

abundance: NA
j_gene: TRBJ2-3
d_gene: NA
v_gene: TRBV19
CDR3nt: TGTGCCAGTAGTATGGTTACCCCTAGCACAGATACGCAGTATTTT
CDR3aa: CASSMVTPSTDTQYF

abundance: NA
j_gene: TRBJ1-6
d_gene: NA
v_gene: TRBV12-3/TRBV12-4
CDR3nt: TGTGCCAGCAGTTTAAGGGCAGGGACTAATTCACCCCTCCACTTT
CDR3aa: CASSLRAGTNSPLHF

abundance: few
j_gene: TRBJ1-6
d_gene: NA
v_gene: TRBV4-3
CDR3nt: TGCGCCAGCAGCCAAGATGGTGGGGGCTATAATTCACCCCTCCACTTT
CDR3aa: CASSQDGGGYNSPLHF

abundance: NA
j_gene: TRBJ1-1
d_gene: NA
v_gene: TRBV7-6
CDR3nt: TGTGCCAGCAGCTTATGGGGGGCAGGTACTGAAGCTTTCTTT
CDR3aa: CASSLWGAGTEAFF

abundance: NA
j_gene: TRBJ2-3
d_gene: TRBD1
v_gene: TRBV7-2
CDR3nt: TGTGCCAGCAGCTTAGGGGGACAGGGAAGGACAGATACGCAGTATTTT
CDR3aa: CASSLGGQGRTDTQYF

abundance: few
j_gene: TRBJ1-2
d_gene: NA
v_gene: TRBV27
CDR3nt: TGTGCCAGCAGTTTGCGAACAGGCTATGGCTACACCTTC
CDR3aa: CASSLRTGYGYTF

abundance: many
j_gene: TRBJ1-1
d_gene: NA
v_gene: TRBV6-4
CDR3nt: TGTGCCAGCAGTGACTCGCCAGGGGAGGTGAAAGCTTTCTTT
CDR3aa: CASSDSPGEVKAFF

abundance: NA
j_gene: TRBJ1-4
d_gene: NA
v_gene: TRBV3-1
CDR3nt: TGTGCCAGCAGCCAAGCTTCTTCATCAGGGAGTGGAGAAAAACTGTTTTTT
CDR3aa: CASSQASSSGSGEKLFF

abundance: NA
j_gene: TRBJ2-6
d_gene: NA
v_gene: TRBV12-3/TRBV12-4
CDR3nt: TGTGCCAGCAGCCGGGTGGCCAACGTCCTGACTTTC
CDR3aa: CASSRVANVLTF

abundance: many
j_gene: TRBJ1-3
d_gene: NA
v_gene: TRBV6-2/TRBV6-3
CDR3nt: TGTGCCAGCAGTTATCCCCGGCAGGGACGCGGAAACACCATATATTTT
CDR3aa: CASSYPRQGRGNTIYF

abundance: NA
j_gene: TRBJ2-1
d_gene: TRBD2
v_gene: TRBV5-4
CDR3nt: TGTGCCAGCAGCCCATTCCAGGGGCTAGCGGGGGGAAATGAGCAGTTCTTC
CDR3aa: CASSPFQGLAGGNEQFF

abundance: many
j_gene: TRBJ1-3
d_gene: TRBD1
v_gene: TRBV6-1
CDR3nt: TGTGCCAGCAGTGTGACAGGGCGCGTGGGTCCTGGAAACACCATATATTTT
CDR3aa: CASSVTGRVGPGNTIYF

abundance: few
j_gene: TRBJ2-1
d_gene: NA
v_gene: TRBV6-6
CDR3nt: TGTGCCAGCAGTTTAGGACTGGCCAATGAGCAGTTCTTC
CDR3aa: CASSLGLANEQFF

abundance: few
j_gene: TRBJ2-3
d_gene: NA
v_gene: TRBV20-1
CDR3nt: TGCAGTGCTAGAGTTACGCAAGGAGATACGCAGTATTTT
CDR3aa: CSARVTQGDTQYF

abundance: many
j_gene: TRBJ1-5
d_gene: NA
v_gene: TRBV4-3
CDR3nt: TGCGCCAGCAGCCAAGCGTGGGGGGGCGATCAGCCCCAGCATTTT
CDR3aa: CASSQAWGGDQPQHF

abundance: many
j_gene: TRBJ1-5
d_gene: NA
v_gene: TRBV7-9
CDR3nt: TGTGCCAGCAGCTTAGCGGGAGAGGGACAGCCCCAGCATTTT
CDR3aa: CASSLAGEGQPQHF

abundance: many
j_gene: TRBJ2-7
d_gene: TRBD1
v_gene: TRBV5-1
CDR3nt: TGCGCCAGCAGCTCTGGGACAGGGGAAACGTACGAGCAGTACTTC
CDR3aa: CASSSGTGETYEQYF

abundance: few
j_gene: TRBJ2-7
d_gene: TRBD2
v_gene: TRBV5-4
CDR3nt: TGTGCCAGCAGCTTGGATGGGAGGGCCTTGAACGAGCAGTACTTC
CDR3aa: CASSLDGRALNEQYF

abundance: few
j_gene: TRBJ2-5
d_gene: TRBD2
v_gene: TRBV28
CDR3nt: TGTGCCAGCAGTTTAAGAGGGGCTAGCGGGAGTTGGGAGACCCAGTACTTC
CDR3aa: CASSLRGASGSWETQYF

abundance: few
j_gene: TRBJ2-7
d_gene: NA
v_gene: TRBV20-1
CDR3nt: TGCAGTGCTAGAGATCTTAGAGCGGATACCTACGAGCAGTACTTC
CDR3aa: CSARDLRADTYEQYF

abundance: NA
j_gene: TRBJ1-3
d_gene: NA
v_gene: TRBV18
CDR3nt: TGTGCCAGCTCACCACCTGGAAACACCATATATTTT
CDR3aa: CASSPPGNTIYF